This is a list of T cell receptor beta chains from one sample in a study of cytomegalovirus exposure and HLA in healthy donors. Generated by immunoSEQ multiplex PCR, the TCRdb table keeps only in-frame clones and is missing some. The repertoire holds 65,000 to 95,000 clones, over 75% seen once, with 2% to 3% in the top ten. The sample comprised PBMCs. These receptors came from a male donor in good health and CMV-seropositive. Each CDR3 is given with its conserved first and last residue. Fields, in order: J gene, V gene, D gene, clone size, CDR3 protein, CDR3 DNA. D genes are given only for firm matches. Clone size appears in some rows only: once, few, many, or a class for an expanded clone.

>TRBJ2-3|TRBV5-1|NA|NA
CASRSRQASTDTQYF
TGCGCCAGCAGATCCCGACAGGCGAGCACAGATACGCAGTATTTT
>TRBJ1-1|TRBV19|NA|NA
CASSTGGRRTEAFF
TGTGCCAGTAGTACTGGGGGGAGGAGGACTGAAGCTTTCTTT
>TRBJ2-1|TRBV5-4|NA|NA
CASSLGRVEVSEQFF
TGTGCCAGCAGCTTGGGGCGGGTCGAGGTGAGTGAGCAGTTCTTC
>TRBJ1-2|TRBV9|NA|NA
CASSDLSLESSGGYGYTF
TGTGCCAGCAGCGACCTGAGCCTGGAGTCCAGCGGCGGCTATGGCTACACCTTC
>TRBJ2-3|TRBV7-9|NA|NA
CASSPHSTDTQYF
TGTGCCAGCAGCCCACACAGCACAGATACGCAGTATTTT
>TRBJ2-5|TRBV7-9|TRBD2|NA
CASSWGLAGGPETQYF
TGTGCCAGCAGCTGGGGACTAGCGGGAGGGCCGGAGACCCAGTACTTC
>TRBJ1-2|TRBV6-5|NA|NA
CASSYSRQRISGYTF
TGTGCCAGCAGTTACTCCCGACAGCGTATTTCTGGCTACACCTTC
>TRBJ2-1|TRBV7-9|TRBD2|NA
CASSGRAGSSYNEQFF
TGTGCCAGCAGTGGCAGAGCGGGGAGCTCCTACAATGAGCAGTTCTTC
>TRBJ2-1|TRBV7-2|TRBD2|NA
CASSLAASGRRYNEQFF
TGTGCCAGCAGCTTAGCGGCCAGCGGGAGAAGATACAATGAGCAGTTCTTC
>TRBJ2-7|TRBV5-1|TRBD2|NA
CASSPEAGVSYEQYF
TGCGCCAGCAGCCCTGAAGCGGGAGTTTCCTACGAGCAGTACTTC
>TRBJ2-1|TRBV5-1|NA|NA
CASQEAGSVTYNEQFF
TGCGCCAGCCAGGAGGCGGGGTCGGTCACGTACAATGAGCAGTTCTTC
>TRBJ2-1|TRBV6-5|TRBD2|NA
CASSFGTSGDFNEQFF
TGTGCCAGCAGTTTCGGGACTAGCGGGGACTTCAATGAGCAGTTCTTC
>TRBJ2-7|TRBV10-3|TRBD1|NA
CAIRDTGVSYEQYF
TGTGCCATCAGGGATACAGGGGTCTCCTACGAGCAGTACTTC
>TRBJ2-7|TRBV19|TRBD1|NA
CASSIAQGANEQYF
TGTGCCAGTAGTATAGCTCAGGGGGCTAACGAGCAGTACTTC
>TRBJ2-7|TRBV5-4|TRBD1|few
CASSDTTGGGNEQYF
TGTGCCAGCAGCGATACTACAGGGGGTGGCAACGAGCAGTACTTC
>TRBJ1-2|TRBV29-1|TRBD1|NA
CSVFRDSNYGYTF
TGCAGCGTTTTCAGGGACAGCAACTATGGCTACACCTTC
>TRBJ2-3|TRBV19|NA|NA
CASRAGGTDTQYF
TGTGCCAGTAGGGCAGGGGGCACAGATACGCAGTATTTT
>TRBJ2-2|TRBV10-3|NA|NA
CAIRGGAGTGELFF
TGTGCCATCAGAGGGGGGGCGGGCACCGGGGAGCTGTTTTTT
>TRBJ2-1|TRBV27|TRBD1|NA
CASTKGTANEQFF
TGTGCCAGCACCAAAGGGACAGCCAATGAGCAGTTCTTC
>TRBJ1-5|TRBV6-6|TRBD1|NA
CASAVGTVPNQPQHF
TGTGCCAGCGCGGTGGGGACAGTTCCAAATCAGCCCCAGCATTTT
>TRBJ2-7|TRBV6-6|NA|NA
CATLSRLPHEQYF
TGTGCCACCTTATCTAGATTGCCCCACGAGCAGTACTTC
>TRBJ2-1|TRBV7-2|TRBD2|NA
CASKTSGAYNEQFF
TGTGCCAGCAAGACTAGCGGAGCCTACAATGAGCAGTTCTTC
>TRBJ2-5|TRBV5-4|NA|NA
CASSPVPGETQYF
TGTGCCAGCAGCCCTGTGCCGGGAGAGACCCAGTACTTC
>TRBJ2-3|TRBV14|NA|NA
CASSLPGSFSDTQYF
TGTGCCAGCAGCCTTCCGGGAAGTTTCTCAGATACGCAGTATTTT
>TRBJ2-2|TRBV5-4|TRBD2|NA
CASRPGTSGTGELFF
TGTGCCAGCAGGCCCGGGACTAGCGGCACCGGGGAGCTGTTTTTT
>TRBJ2-1|TRBV18|NA|NA
CASSPTVDKNEQFF
TGTGCCAGCTCACCAACGGTAGACAAGAATGAGCAGTTCTTC
>TRBJ2-1|TRBV9|TRBD2|NA
CASSVGGGSESYNEQFF
TGTGCCAGCAGCGTAGGAGGCGGGAGCGAGTCCTACAATGAGCAGTTCTTC
>TRBJ1-2|TRBV29-1|TRBD1|few
CSGKDRGDIGYTF
TGCAGCGGAAAAGACAGGGGAGATATTGGCTACACCTTC
>TRBJ1-2|TRBV9|NA|NA
CASSVVGGADGYTF
TGTGCCAGCAGCGTAGTTGGGGGGGCGGATGGCTACACCTTC
>TRBJ1-2|TRBV27|NA|NA
CASSSIHQYGYTF
TGTGCCAGCAGTTCCATCCATCAGTATGGCTACACCTTC
>TRBJ2-7|TRBV5-1|TRBD1|NA
CASSFGQAIVNEQYF
TGCGCCAGCAGCTTCGGACAGGCAATAGTCAACGAGCAGTACTTC
>TRBJ1-1|TRBV5-1|TRBD1|NA
CASSSLPGQEAFF
TGCGCCAGCAGCTCCCTCCCGGGACAGGAAGCTTTCTTT
>TRBJ2-1|TRBV7-9|NA|NA
CASSVGQFNEQFF
TGTGCCAGCAGCGTTGGACAGTTCAATGAGCAGTTCTTC
>TRBJ2-1|TRBV7-6|NA|NA
CASSFPYESNEQFF
TGTGCCAGCAGCTTTCCATATGAGAGCAATGAGCAGTTCTTC
>TRBJ2-3|TRBV29-1|NA|NA
CSVGTTVTGDTQYF
TGCAGCGTTGGGACCACCGTTACAGGCGATACGCAGTATTTT
>TRBJ1-3|TRBV28|NA|NA
CASRLDTGNTIYF
TGTGCCAGCCGTCTTGACACTGGAAACACCATATATTTT
>TRBJ1-1|TRBV6-5|NA|NA
CASSGPGTPGAFF
TGTGCCAGCAGTGGGCCGGGGACTCCCGGAGCTTTCTTT
>TRBJ2-7|TRBV5-4|NA|NA
CASSWGFRGGGSSYEQYF
TGTGCCAGCAGCTGGGGTTTTAGAGGGGGTGGGAGCTCCTACGAGCAGTACTTC
>TRBJ1-1|TRBV5-6|TRBD1|few
CASSLPGTGGYNEAFF
TGTGCCAGCAGCTTGCCTGGGACAGGGGGTTATAATGAAGCTTTCTTT
>TRBJ1-1|TRBV7-2|TRBD1|once
CASSPGQGAVFAAFF
TGTGCCAGCAGCCCAGGACAGGGGGCGGTTTTTGCAGCTTTCTTT
>TRBJ2-1|TRBV7-9|TRBD2|NA
CASSLAPSGTGFF
TGTGCCAGCAGCTTAGCCCCTAGCGGGACCGGGTTCTTC
>TRBJ2-1|TRBV4-1|TRBD2|NA
CASSQGQILAGYEQFF
TGCGCCAGCAGCCAAGGGCAGATTTTAGCGGGATATGAGCAGTTCTTC
>TRBJ2-3|TRBV19|NA|NA
CASSRTPTQTDTQYF
TGTGCCAGTAGCCGGACACCAACACAGACAGATACGCAGTATTTT
>TRBJ2-7|TRBV5-4|TRBD1|NA
CASSSAQGARYEQYF
TGTGCCAGCAGCTCCGCGCAGGGGGCGCGGTACGAGCAGTACTTC
>TRBJ1-4|TRBV30|TRBD1|once
CAWATGAYEKLFF
TGTGCCTGGGCGACAGGGGCCTATGAAAAACTGTTTTTT
>TRBJ2-7|TRBV14|NA|NA
CASSPWSNPYEQYF
TGTGCCAGCAGCCCGTGGAGCAACCCCTACGAGCAGTACTTC
>TRBJ2-7|TRBV11-1|TRBD2|few
CASSLRWTSGEMSYEQYF
TGTGCCAGCAGTCTTAGGTGGACTAGCGGGGAAATGTCCTACGAGCAGTACTTC
>TRBJ1-2|TRBV10-2|NA|NA
CASSELGVPYGYTF
TGCGCCAGCAGTGAGCTCGGAGTTCCTTATGGCTACACCTTC
>TRBJ2-1|TRBV14|NA|NA
CASSQDSNFYNEQFF
TGTGCCAGCAGCCAGGACAGCAACTTTTACAATGAGCAGTTCTTC
>TRBJ2-3|TRBV28|TRBD2|NA
CASRNSGRVGTDTQYF
TGTGCCAGCAGAAATAGCGGGAGAGTTGGCACAGATACGCAGTATTTT
>TRBJ2-1|TRBV29-1|TRBD2|NA
CSVGGTSLYNEQFF
TGCAGCGTTGGGGGGACTAGCCTCTACAATGAGCAGTTCTTC
>TRBJ2-7|TRBV4-2|NA|NA
CASSQGHTTYEQYF
TGTGCCAGCAGCCAAGGACACACGACCTACGAGCAGTACTTC
>TRBJ2-7|TRBV7-8|NA|NA
CASSLSSVPGTLIRGYEQYF
TGTGCCAGCAGCTTAAGTTCCGTTCCCGGGACTCTGATACGAGGCTACGAGCAGTACTTC
>TRBJ2-1|TRBV4-2|NA|NA
CASSQRGYAYNEQFF
TGTGCCAGCAGCCAAAGGGGCTACGCCTACAATGAGCAGTTCTTC
>TRBJ2-5|TRBV5-4|TRBD1|NA
CASSPGQGRIETQYF
TGTGCCAGCAGCCCTGGACAGGGGCGCATAGAGACCCAGTACTTC
>TRBJ2-2|TRBV7-2|TRBD2|NA
CASSSSGNTGELFF
TGTGCCAGCAGCTCTAGCGGGAACACCGGGGAGCTGTTTTTT
>TRBJ2-6|TRBV5-1|NA|NA
CASSLIGGEGVLTF
TGCGCCAGCAGCTTGATCGGAGGGGAAGGGGTCCTGACTTTC
>TRBJ1-5|TRBV2|TRBD1|NA
CASRQHGTGNQPQHF
TGTGCCAGCAGACAACACGGGACAGGCAATCAGCCCCAGCATTTT